The 30 T cell receptor beta chains listed next were all sequenced from one sample in a study of T-cell memory formation after mild COVID-19 (dated by TCRdb to the early 2020s). The protocol used for the library was 5' RACE. Sequencing was carried out with an Illumina NovaSeq 6000. TCRdb reprocessing: public reads trimmed at Q25 with fastp, clones called with MiXCR, in-frame beta chains kept. When rows share a CDR3 protein, they turn into one entry using the most common DNA and genes. The sample profile shows 250,000 or so distinct CDR3 sequences; roughly 18% of them were found once. Of the sample, 20% to 25% is held by the ten largest clones. The sequenced sample consisted of PBMCs or a T cell subset sorted from them (not recorded which). The receptors shown here come from a man aged 18 to 35 who had mild COVID-19 (a few samples of this study predate the infection). The sample titles of this study are shuffled in the database, so cell type and time point are left out; the donor was told from shared clones.

The CDR3 is CSAREDGSSYEQYV. In nucleotides, the CDR3 is TGCAGTGCCAGAGAGGACGGGAGCTCCTACGAGCAGTACGTC. V is TRBV20-1 and J is TRBJ2-7; D is perhaps TRBD2 (6 bases). The CDR3 sequence is 14 residues long. The germline CDR1 and CDR2 sequences are DFQATT and SNEGSKA (reference sequence).

The sample holds a few counts of this clonotype. The CDR3 region has the DNA TGTGCCAGCAGCTTAGGGGGACTACCAGCCAAAAACATTCAGTACTTC. This sequence encodes CASSLGGLPAKNIQYF. The V call is TRBV7-9, the J call TRBJ2-4; 7 bases align to TRBD2. This CDR3 is 16 amino acids long. The junction had 3 bases not matched to a gene; V was cut back by 1 base and J by 0 bases. The germline V gene encodes CDR1 SEHNR and CDR2 FQNEAQ (reference sequence).

The gene calls are TRBV4-3 and TRBJ2-3, with TRBD2 matching 14 bases. Germline assignment: CDR1 LGHNA and CDR2 YSLEER. Unmatched junction bases numbered 4, after V lost 4 bases and J lost 1 base. This CDR3 is 17 amino acids long. The CDR3 region has the DNA TGCGCCAGCAGCCCAGGACTAGCGGGGGGCGGCACAGATACGCAGTATTTT. Translated, it gives CASSPGLAGGGTDTQYF.

This clonotype appeared a few times. The rearrangement uses TRBV5-1 and TRBJ1-2, with TRBD1 identical over 8 bases. Germline lookup yields CDR1 SGHRS and CDR2 YFSETQ. V lost 0 bases to trimming and J lost 4 bases; unmatched junction nucleotides: 5. There are 15 residues in the CDR3. CDR3 protein: CASSLASDRAYGYTF. Written as DNA, the CDR3 is TGCGCCAGCAGCTTGGCCTCGGACAGGGCCTATGGCTACACCTTC.

This clonotype occurred a few times. The rearrangement links TRBV20-1 to TRBJ2-1; D not resolved. V was clipped by 6 bases and J by 1 base, with 10 bases between them. CDR3 length equals 13 residues. Germline CDR1 is DFQATT and CDR2 is SNEGSKA (reference sequence). The CDR3, as DNA: TGCAGTGCGCGGATGGGTTCCTACAATGAGCAGTTCTTC. Encoded protein: CSARMGSYNEQFF.

This clonotype has just a few counts. The chain couples TRBV29-1 to TRBJ2-6, with TRBD1 identical over 7 bases. The V and J ends lost 7 bases and 0 bases, in that order; junction bases with no gene match: 9. The CDR3 consists of 16 residues. Germline V lookup: CDR1 SQVTM, CDR2 ANQGSEA. CDR3 DNA sequence: TGCAGCGCCGGGACAGCCGACTTCTCTGGGGCCAACGTCCTGACTTTC. This encodes CSAGTADFSGANVLTF.

This chain uses TRBV5-1 with TRBJ2-3, with TRBD2 matching 11 bases. Germline V gene sequence: CDR1 SGHRS, CDR2 YFSETQ. The CDR3 contains 18 residues. V was pared by 3 bases and J by 0 bases, with 9 bases of the junction left unmatched. CDR3 in amino acids: CASSSRLAGMVSTDTQYF. The CDR3 bases are TGCGCCAGCAGCTCCAGACTAGCGGGGATGGTTAGCACAGATACGCAGTATTTT. Supplemented by reference TRBV5-1 and TRBJ2-3, the full variable domain reads KAGVTQTPRYLIKTRGQQVTLSCSPISGHRSVSWYQQTPGQGLQFLFEYFSETQRNKGNFPGRFSGRQFSNSRSEMNVSTLELGDSALYLCASSSRLAGMVSTDTQYFGPGTRLTVL.

At least ten counts were recorded for this clonotype. The rearrangement joins TRBV5-1 to TRBJ1-1; D might be TRBD1 (5 bases). The CDR3 sequence is 14 residues long. Germline CDR1 SGHRS, CDR2 YFSETQ. V was trimmed by 1 base and J by 4 bases, leaving 11 bases between them. This CDR3 reads CASSLWAGPTEAFF. The CDR3 coding sequence is TGCGCCAGCAGCTTGTGGGCAGGGCCCACTGAAGCTTTCTTT.

There are a few counts of this clonotype. This chain joins TRBV5-5 and TRBJ2-1; D is undetermined. The germline CDR1 and CDR2 sequences are SGHKS and YYEKEE (reference sequence). V lost 2 bases and J 9 bases, leaving 12 bases between the germline ends. The CDR3 contains 13 residues. CDR3 coding DNA: TGTGCCAGCAGCTTAGGGTTAGGACCTGAGCAGTTCTTC. Protein sequence: CASSLGLGPEQFF.

The CDR3 sequence: CSVGPSTDTQYF. DNA of the CDR3: TGCAGCGTTGGGCCGAGCACAGATACGCAGTATTTT. This chain links TRBV29-1 with TRBJ2-3; D is unresolved. The germline V gene encodes CDR1 SQVTM and CDR2 ANQGSEA. Trimming removed 4 bases at V and 0 bases at J, with 5 bases between. This CDR3 is built from 12 residues.

V gene TRBV7-9 combines with J gene TRBJ2-1; tentative D call: TRBD1 (6 bases). Trimming took 5 bases from V and 3 from J, leaving 14 bases between them. This CDR3 has 15 amino acids. Germline CDR1 and CDR2: SEHNR and FQNEAQ (reference sequence). The CDR3 DNA reads TGTGCCAGCAGCAACCGGGACACCAGCTACAATGAGCAGTTCTTC. Its protein product is CASSNRDTSYNEQFF.

The chain carries TRBV20-1 and TRBJ1-4; D is unclear. Between the trimmed V and J ends, which lost 4 bases and 0 bases, there was a span of 12 bases. There are 15 residues in the CDR3. Germline CDR1 and CDR2: DFQATT and SNEGSKA (reference sequence). CDR3 bases: TGCAGTGCTACAGATCCGGGATCAACTAATGAAAAACTGTTTTTT. It specifies CSATDPGSTNEKLFF.

This chain's CDR3 is CASRGTGETEAFF. In DNA form, the CDR3 reads TGTGCCAGCAGGGGGACAGGGGAGACTGAAGCTTTCTTT. The chain has TRBV12-3 or TRBV12-4 and TRBJ1-1, with 10 bases that match TRBD1. Germline trimming cut 6 bases from V and 5 bases from J; bases unmatched to any gene: 3. This CDR3 spans 13 amino acids.

V is TRBV5-1 and J is TRBJ2-7; no clear D gene. CDR1 is SGHRS and CDR2 is YFSETQ in the germline V gene. V lost 0 bases to trimming and J lost 1 base, with 8 bases between them. This CDR3 spans 14 amino acids. DNA for the CDR3: TGCGCCAGCAGCTTGGTGGTAGGGTCCTACGAGCAGTACTTC. It is translated as CASSLVVGSYEQYF.

The chain has TRBV6-6 and TRBJ1-1; D might be TRBD1 (5 bases). Germline lookup yields CDR1 MNHNY and CDR2 SVGAGI (reference sequence). Trimming left V 0 bases short and J 3 bases short, with 8 bases between. This CDR3 comprises 14 residues. CDR3 DNA: TGTGCCAGCAGTTACTCGGGGGGTGACACTGAAGCTTTCTTT. Translation gives CASSYSGGDTEAFF.

The V and J genes are TRBV5-1 and TRBJ2-6, with 8 nucleotides matching TRBD1. From germline, CDR1 is SGHRS and CDR2 YFSETQ. Trimming removed 5 bases from V and 12 bases from J; junction bases left unmatched: 13. There are 15 residues in the CDR3. CDR3 in amino acids: CASSSTGQVESVLTF. The DNA for the CDR3 is TGCGCCAGCAGTTCCACGGGACAGGTGGAATCCGTCCTGACTTTC.

This clonotype was seen only a few times. The CDR3 nucleotides read TGTGCCAGCAGCGCCTATCGGGGGGATGAGCAGTTCTTC. Its translation: CASSAYRGDEQFF. The V and J genes are TRBV7-3 and TRBJ2-1; 7 bases are shared with TRBD2. This CDR3 is built from 13 residues. After removal of 5 bases from V and 8 bases from J, the junction contained 6 bases not matched to a gene. From germline, CDR1 is SGHTA and CDR2 FQGTGA.

In this sample, this clonotype turned up a few times. The rearrangement uses TRBV29-1 and TRBJ1-1, with D uncertain. Trimming cost V 5 bases and J 2 bases, with 12 bases left between them. The CDR3 extends over 13 amino acids. Germline CDR1 SQVTM, CDR2 ANQGSEA. DNA of the CDR3: TGCAGCGTTTTTCGCGACATTAACACTGAAGCTTTCTTT. Encoded protein: CSVFRDINTEAFF. Looking up the rest from reference TRBV29-1 and TRBJ1-1 gives the full variable domain: SAVISQKPSRDICQRGTSLTIQCQVDSQVTMMFWYRQQPGQSLTLIATANQGSEATYESGFVIDKFPISRPNLTFSTLTVSNMSPEDSSIYLCSVFRDINTEAFFGQGTRLTVV.

This clonotype has just a few counts. The V call is TRBV7-8, the J call TRBJ2-5; the D call may be TRBD1 or TRBD2 (5 bases each). This CDR3 spans 14 amino acids. Trimming stripped 5 bases from V and 2 bases from J, with 12 bases between. Germline CDR1 and CDR2: SGHVS and FQNEAQ. The CDR3 protein is CASSRGRVQETQYF. DNA of the CDR3: TGTGCCAGCAGCCGGGGACGGGTACAAGAGACCCAGTACTTC.

This clonotype was seen a handful of times. V and J are TRBV6-6 and TRBJ1-1; no reliable D call. V lost 4 bases to trimming and J lost 1 base, with 10 bases between them. Germline CDR1 reads MNHNY; CDR2 reads SVGAGI (reference sequence). This CDR3 has 14 amino acids. The CDR3 spells CASSSHAGNTEAFF. DNA for the CDR3: TGTGCCAGCAGTTCCCATGCAGGGAACACTGAAGCTTTCTTT.

The rearrangement links TRBV6-5 to TRBJ2-6, with D unresolved. The CDR3 runs 15 residues. Germline V gene sequence: CDR1 MNHEY, CDR2 SVGAGI. V lost 2 bases and J 1 base, leaving 6 bases between the germline ends. The CDR3 sequence is CASSYQMSGANVLTF. The CDR3 DNA is TGTGCCAGCAGTTACCAAATGTCTGGGGCCAACGTCCTGACTTTC.

This clonotype was observed a handful of times. The J gene is TRBJ2-3, the V gene TRBV7-9, with 14 bases identical to TRBD2. The V gene's germline CDR1 is SEHNR and CDR2 FQNEAQ (reference sequence). V shed 4 bases and J 4 bases; nucleotides not matched to a gene: 4. CDR3 size: 16 residues. The CDR3 loop is CASSSGLAGGSDTQYF. CDR3 sequence (DNA): TGTGCCAGCAGCTCCGGACTAGCGGGGGGATCAGATACGCAGTATTTT.

CDR3 sequence: CASSQAKSLAGTTDTQYF. The CDR3 bases are TGTGCCAGCAGCCAAGCAAAGTCACTAGCGGGAACCACAGATACGCAGTATTTT. The chain couples TRBV4-2 to TRBJ2-3, with 10 positions matching TRBD2. J lost 2 bases, V lost 1 base, and 9 bases had no gene match. The CDR3 length is 18 residues. The V gene's germline CDR1 is LGHNA and CDR2 YNFKEQ.

This clonotype appeared many times. The V call is TRBV15, the J call TRBJ2-5; D is possibly TRBD2 (7 bases). The V gene's germline CDR1 is LNHNV and CDR2 YYDKDF (reference sequence). Between the trimmed V and J ends, which lost 3 bases and 5 bases, there was a span of 16 bases. This CDR3 has 15 residues. The CDR3 region has the DNA TGTGCCACCAGCAGGGTCCGGGGGGCCGGGGAGACCCAGTACTTC. Its translation is CATSRVRGAGETQYF.

This clonotype has ten or more counts. The CDR3 sequence: CASSEALGVTQYF. CDR3 sequence (DNA): TGTGCCAGCAGTGAAGCGTTGGGTGTTACCCAGTACTTC. The V call is TRBV2, the J call TRBJ2-5; D is uncertain. Germline V lookup: CDR1 SNHLY, CDR2 FYNNEI. Trimming cost V 0 bases and J 8 bases, with 10 bases left between them. CDR3 length: 13 amino acids.

The CDR3 here is CASSGTTHTDTQYF. In DNA form, the CDR3 reads TGTGCCAGCAGTGGGACTACCCACACAGATACGCAGTATTTT. This chain uses TRBV12-3 or TRBV12-4 with TRBJ2-3, with 7 bases fitting TRBD2. There are 14 residues in the CDR3. Trimming cost V 5 bases and J 2 bases; bases outside gene matches: 4.

The genes are TRBV7-2 and TRBJ1-2, with 8 nucleotides matching TRBD1. CDR1 and CDR2 (germline): SGHTA, FQGNSA. V gave up 1 base and J gave up 8 bases; unmatched junction bases: 9. The CDR3 length is 15 residues. The CDR3 coding sequence is TGTGCCAGCAGCTTAGGTCGGCAGGGGGCTGGAGGCTACACCTTC. It codes for CASSLGRQGAGGYTF.

This clonotype was detected a few times. This rearrangement joins TRBV5-1 to TRBJ1-2; weak D call: TRBD1 (5 bases). The germline gives CDR1 SGHRS, CDR2 YFSETQ. CDR3 length equals 13 residues. V was cut by 4 bases and J by 8 bases, with 15 bases left in between. The CDR3 DNA reads as TGCGCCAGCAGCCCCGGCGGGGGTTCAGGCTACACCTTC. This encodes CASSPGGGSGYTF.

The chain links TRBV12-3 or TRBV12-4 to TRBJ2-1; 7 bases match TRBD2. V shed 6 bases and J 7 bases; nucleotides not matched to a gene: 3. The length of the CDR3 is 12 residues. CDR3 DNA: TGTGCCAGCAGGGAACTAGCGAATGAGCAGTTCTTC. Its translation is CASRELANEQFF.

There are a few counts of this clonotype. Germline and junction disagree at one end, which may indicate a read error. This chain links TRBV4-2 with TRBJ2-3; D unclear. Germline loops: CDR1 LGHNA, CDR2 YNFKEQ. CDR3 length equals 13 residues. CDR3 DNA sequence: TGTGCCAGCAGCCAAGATTATTCGGGCCCGTGGGTTTTT. Its translation: CASSQDYSGPWVF.